This is a list of T cell receptor beta chains from one sample in a study of vaccination effects on CD4 cells after COVID-19. The antigens of these receptors remain unknown. TCRdb's copy holds only in-frame clones and misses some; the assay was immunoSEQ multiplex PCR. The sample holds 50,000 to 75,000 clones; about four fifths are singletons and the top ten take roughly 2.7%. The source material was CD4+ T cells from PBMCs cultured with HCoV-229E spike peptides, sampled before COVID-19 vaccination. These TCRs come from a human donor who received a COVID-19 vaccine. Both conserved end residues are part of each CDR3. D genes are given only for firm matches. Rows may omit the clone size; those that give it use once, few, many or a size class.

TRBV15	TRBJ2-5	NA	NA	TGTGCCACCAGCAGAGACGCGGCTCCTGAGACCCAGTACTTC	CATSRDAAPETQYF
TRBV7-9	TRBJ1-2	TRBD1	NA	TGTGCCAGCAGCTTTAACCGACAGGGGGACTATGGCTACACCTTC	CASSFNRQGDYGYTF
TRBV28	TRBJ1-5	TRBD1	many	TGTGCCACCCGACAGGGGGCCGGCAATCAGCCCCAGCATTTT	CATRQGAGNQPQHF
TRBV19	TRBJ1-5	TRBD1	NA	TGTGCCAGTACCGGGACAGTGTTGGGCAATCAGCCCCAGCATTTT	CASTGTVLGNQPQHF
TRBV5-1	TRBJ2-3	NA	NA	TGCGCCAGCAGCTTGGTTAGCACAGATACGCAGTATTTT	CASSLVSTDTQYF
TRBV14	TRBJ2-2	NA	NA	TGTGCCAGCAGCTCCCAACCAGGGGACGCCGGGGAGCTGTTTTTT	CASSSQPGDAGELFF
TRBV9	TRBJ2-1	NA	NA	TGTGCCAGCAGCGGAGCCGACAGCTGGGTATACAATGAGCAGTTCTTC	CASSGADSWVYNEQFF
TRBV12-3/TRBV12-4	TRBJ2-3	NA	NA	TGTGCCAGCAGTTCTACTAGCTCAGATACGCAGTATTTT	CASSSTSSDTQYF
TRBV7-3	TRBJ1-1	TRBD1	few	TGTGCCAGCAGCTTAACCTGGCAGGGGGACACTGAAGCTTTCTTT	CASSLTWQGDTEAFF
TRBV27	TRBJ2-3	NA	NA	TGTGCCAGCAGTATCTTCCCTTGGACTGGCACAGATACGCAGTATTTT	CASSIFPWTGTDTQYF
TRBV6-4	TRBJ1-6	NA	NA	TGTGCCAGCAGTGTACTTGCAGCCCACGATTCACCCCTCCACTTT	CASSVLAAHDSPLHF
TRBV24-1	TRBJ2-3	NA	NA	TGTGCCACGGCCAGAAGCACAGATACGCAGTATTTT	CATARSTDTQYF
TRBV6-5	TRBJ1-2	TRBD1	NA	TGTGCCAGCAGTTACTCGGGCAGGGGGCTTGGCTACACCTTC	CASSYSGRGLGYTF
TRBV15	TRBJ2-1	NA	NA	TGTGCCACCAGCAGAGATACGGGGCCCGGCGATGAGCAGTTCTTC	CATSRDTGPGDEQFF
TRBV7-9	TRBJ1-4	NA	NA	TGTGCCAGCAGCTTGGCTCAGAATGAAAAACTGTTTTTT	CASSLAQNEKLFF
TRBV29-1	TRBJ2-3	TRBD1	NA	TGCAGCGTAAACAGGGGGGCGGATACGCAGTATTTT	CSVNRGADTQYF
TRBV6-5	TRBJ1-3	NA	NA	TGTGCCAGCAGTTACTCGAGGACGGCTGGAAACACCATATATTTT	CASSYSRTAGNTIYF
TRBV7-2	TRBJ1-1	NA	NA	TGTGCCAGCAGCCTACAGGGACCTGAAGCTTTCTTT	CASSLQGPEAFF
TRBV3-1/TRBV3-2	TRBJ1-1	NA	NA	TGTGCCAGCAGCCATCCCCAGGCGAACACTGAAGCTTTCTTT	CASSHPQANTEAFF
TRBV28	TRBJ1-4	NA	NA	TGTGCCAGCAGTTTAGAGAAGACAGGTACCTTAGATGAAAAACTGTTTTTT	CASSLEKTGTLDEKLFF
TRBV19	TRBJ1-4	NA	NA	TGTGCCAGTAGTCTGCAGGGACTTTGGCTGAAAACGGCTAATGAAAAACTGTTTTTT	CASSLQGLWLKTANEKLFF
TRBV5-5	TRBJ2-3	NA	NA	TGTGCCAGCACCGCCCTTCCCGGGACATATACAGATACGCAGTATTTT	CASTALPGTYTDTQYF
TRBV29-1	TRBJ1-2	NA	NA	TGCAGCGTTGAGATACTGCATGGCTACACCTTC	CSVEILHGYTF
TRBV29-1	TRBJ2-5	TRBD1	few	TGCAGCGTTGTCCAGGGGGCAGAGACCCAGTACTTC	CSVVQGAETQYF
TRBV6-5	TRBJ1-3	NA	NA	TGTGCCAGCAGCCCGACACCAGGAAACACCATATATTTT	CASSPTPGNTIYF
TRBV6-6	TRBJ2-5	TRBD2	NA	TGTGCCAGCAGTGCACTAGCGGGGGGCCAAGAGACCCAGTACTTC	CASSALAGGQETQYF